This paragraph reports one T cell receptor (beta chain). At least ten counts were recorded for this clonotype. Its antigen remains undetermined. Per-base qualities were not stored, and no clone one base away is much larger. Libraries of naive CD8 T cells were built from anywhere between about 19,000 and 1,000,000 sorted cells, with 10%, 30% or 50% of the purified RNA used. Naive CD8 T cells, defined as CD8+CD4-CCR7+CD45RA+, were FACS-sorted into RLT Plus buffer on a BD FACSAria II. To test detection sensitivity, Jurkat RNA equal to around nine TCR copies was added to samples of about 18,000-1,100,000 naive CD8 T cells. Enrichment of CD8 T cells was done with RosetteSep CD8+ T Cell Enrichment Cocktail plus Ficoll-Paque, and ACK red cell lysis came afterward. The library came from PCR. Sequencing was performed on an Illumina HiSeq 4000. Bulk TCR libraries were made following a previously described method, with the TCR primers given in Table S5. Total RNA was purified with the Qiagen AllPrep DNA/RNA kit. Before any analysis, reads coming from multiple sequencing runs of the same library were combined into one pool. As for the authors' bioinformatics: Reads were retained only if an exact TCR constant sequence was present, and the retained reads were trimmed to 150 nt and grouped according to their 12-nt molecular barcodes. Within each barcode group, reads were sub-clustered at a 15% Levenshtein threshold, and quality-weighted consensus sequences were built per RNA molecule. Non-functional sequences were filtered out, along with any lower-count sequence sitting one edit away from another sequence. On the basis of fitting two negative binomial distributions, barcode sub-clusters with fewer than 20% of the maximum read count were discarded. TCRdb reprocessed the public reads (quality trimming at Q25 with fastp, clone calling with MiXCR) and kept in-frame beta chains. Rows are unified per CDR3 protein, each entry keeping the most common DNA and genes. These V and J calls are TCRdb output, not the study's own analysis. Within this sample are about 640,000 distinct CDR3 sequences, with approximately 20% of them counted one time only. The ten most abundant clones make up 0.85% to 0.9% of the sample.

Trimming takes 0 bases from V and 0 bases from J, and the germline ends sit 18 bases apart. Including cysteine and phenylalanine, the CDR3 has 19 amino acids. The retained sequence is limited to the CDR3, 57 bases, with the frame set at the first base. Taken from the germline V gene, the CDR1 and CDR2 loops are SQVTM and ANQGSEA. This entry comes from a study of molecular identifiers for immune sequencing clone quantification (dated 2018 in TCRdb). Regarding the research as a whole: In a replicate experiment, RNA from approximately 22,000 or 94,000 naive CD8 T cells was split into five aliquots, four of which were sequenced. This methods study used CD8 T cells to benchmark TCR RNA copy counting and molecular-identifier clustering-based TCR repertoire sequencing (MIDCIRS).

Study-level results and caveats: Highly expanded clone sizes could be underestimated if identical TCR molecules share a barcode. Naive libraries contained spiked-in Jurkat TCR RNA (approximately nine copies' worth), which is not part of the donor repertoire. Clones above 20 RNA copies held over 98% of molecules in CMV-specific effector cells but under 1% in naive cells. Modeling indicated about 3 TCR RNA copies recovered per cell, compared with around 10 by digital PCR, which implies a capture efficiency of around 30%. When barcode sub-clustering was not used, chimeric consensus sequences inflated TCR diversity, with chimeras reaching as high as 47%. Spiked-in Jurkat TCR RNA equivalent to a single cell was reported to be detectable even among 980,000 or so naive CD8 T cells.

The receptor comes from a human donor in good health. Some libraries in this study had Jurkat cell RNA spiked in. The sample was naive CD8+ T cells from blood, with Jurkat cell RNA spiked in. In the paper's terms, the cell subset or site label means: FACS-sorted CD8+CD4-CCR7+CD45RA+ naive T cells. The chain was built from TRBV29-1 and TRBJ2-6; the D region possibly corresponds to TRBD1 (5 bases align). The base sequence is TGCAGCGTTGAAGATCCTGGGGCAGCCAAGATCTCTGGGGCCAACGTCCTGACTTTC. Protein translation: CSVEDPGAAKISGANVLTF.